This is a list of T cell receptor beta chains from one sample in a study of monozygotic twins with cystic fibrosis. Libraries were prepared by immunoSEQ multiplex PCR; TCRdb keeps only in-frame clonotypes and omits some of them. The repertoire holds 30,000 to 40,000 clones, with approximately 90% as singletons. Sequenced: blood. The receptors originated from a boy aged 2 to 10 with cystic fibrosis. Both conserved end residues are trimmed from each CDR3.

ASSLERSEAF,TRBJ1-1,TRBV5-1
ASSRGRDEQY,TRBJ2-7,TRBV27
ASSLMTVGHTGELF,TRBJ2-2,TRBV5-6
ASSLEGARLYNSPLH,TRBJ1-6,TRBV5-1
ASSYWSTGAEAF,TRBJ1-1,TRBV6-5
ASRWDRVGSPLH,TRBJ1-6,TRBV6-5
ASSLTEPTNTGELF,TRBJ2-2,TRBV5-1
ARSRGPTFCGYT,TRBJ1-2,TRBV5-3
ASSRDSNYGYT,TRBJ1-2,TRBV2
ASSLEAVYNYGYT,TRBJ1-2,TRBV5-6
ASSDDRGRSYGYT,TRBJ1-2,TRBV13
SVGIFSYNEQF,TRBJ2-1,TRBV29-1
ASRIRQGNTEAF,TRBJ1-1,TRBV5-5
ASSPRGEWNSPLH,TRBJ1-6,TRBV27
ASSGRDLGDSPLH,TRBJ1-6,TRBV19
ASHRGIGTEAF,TRBJ1-1,TRBV5-1
ASSLPTGPSSYNEQF,TRBJ2-1,TRBV5-1
ASGLYRGGSPLH,TRBJ1-6,TRBV12-5
ASSSGNSYEQY,TRBJ2-7,TRBV7-6
ASSLTQNTGELF,TRBJ2-2,TRBV7-9
ASSAQTGMNTEAF,TRBJ1-1,TRBV7-2
ASSWWLAGGETQY,TRBJ2-5,TRBV7-9
ASGPGKLF,TRBJ1-4,TRBV19
ASAQGVLGTEAF,TRBJ1-1,TRBV6-6
ASSAAPGPGFAEAF,TRBJ1-1,TRBV9